This T cell receptor beta chain originates from a study of molecular identifiers for immune sequencing clone quantification listed by TCRdb under 2018. As for the study more broadly: For a replicate experiment, the RNA from either approximately 20,000 or 100,000 naive CD8 T cells was divided into five aliquots, and four of those aliquots went on to sequencing. This methods study used CD8 T cells to benchmark TCR RNA copy counting and molecular-identifier clustering-based TCR repertoire sequencing (MIDCIRS).

In the germline V gene, CDR1 corresponds to SGHRS and CDR2 to YFSETQ. The CDR3 measures 13 amino acids from cysteine to phenylalanine. Of the read, only the CDR3 DNA is kept; its 39 bases are in frame from base 1. Cut back by 4 bases and 10 bases, the V and J ends lie 17 bases apart. Libraries of naive CD8 T cells were generated from about 21,000 to 970,000 sorted cells, with 10%, 30% or 50% of the purified RNA used. Naive CD8 T cells were FACS-sorted as CD8+CD4-CCR7+CD45RA+ on a BD FACSAria II into RLT Plus buffer. Around 10 TCR copies' worth of Jurkat RNA were spiked into roughly 19,000-1,000,000 naive CD8 T cell samples to test detection sensitivity. Enrichment of CD8 T cells was done with RosetteSep CD8+ T Cell Enrichment Cocktail plus Ficoll-Paque, and ACK red cell lysis came afterward. What the study reported, not specific to this receptor: Identical TCR molecules sharing a barcode could cause highly expanded clone sizes to be underestimated. In CMV-specific effector cells, clones with more than 20 RNA copies accounted for over 99% of molecules, whereas in naive cells such clones accounted for under 1%. When barcode sub-clustering was omitted, TCR diversity was inflated by chimeric consensus sequences, with chimeras reaching as high as 47%. Modeling estimated about three recovered TCR RNA copies per cell, compared with approximately 9.5 by digital PCR, which implies 30% to 35% capture efficiency. Even against a background of one million naive CD8 T cells, spiked-in Jurkat TCR RNA amounting to a single cell's worth was reported to be detectable. The naive libraries included spiked-in Jurkat TCR RNA (10 copies' worth), and this Jurkat TCR RNA is not part of the donor repertoire.

In regard to this clonotype: Its antigen remains undetermined. Qualities for individual bases were not recorded, and no much larger clone is one base off.

The library was prepared using PCR. The sample was run on a NextSeq 500. Bulk TCR libraries were made following a previously described method, with the TCR primers given in Table S5. Purification of total RNA was performed with the Qiagen AllPrep DNA/RNA kit. Before any analysis, reads coming from multiple sequencing runs of the same library were combined into one pool. The paper's data handling went like this. Reads were retained only if their TCR constant sequence matched exactly, and those retained reads were trimmed to 150 nt and grouped according to their 12-nt molecular barcodes. Reads in each barcode group were sub-clustered using a 15% Levenshtein threshold, and a quality-weighted consensus sequence was built for each RNA molecule. Non-functional sequences were discarded, and so were lower-count sequences lying one edit away from another sequence. On the basis of fitting two negative binomial distributions, barcode sub-clusters with fewer than 20% of the maximum read count were discarded. The public reads were run again by TCRdb, first through fastp at Q25 and then through MiXCR, and only productive beta chains were kept. All rows with the same CDR3 protein become a single entry with the most common DNA and genes. The V and J calls were determined by TCRdb, not by the authors. A total of about 510,000 distinct CDR3 sequences appear in this sample, roughly 25% of them only once. The top ten clonotypes cover under 0.85% of the sample.

The sequenced material came from naive CD8+ T cells from blood, with Jurkat cell RNA spiked in. This specimen's cell subset or site label, per the study, means: FACS-sorted CD8+CD4-CCR7+CD45RA+ naive T cells. This TCR was recovered from a human donor in good health. Some libraries in this study had Jurkat cell RNA spiked in. This chain joins TRBV5-1 to TRBJ1-1; the D segment cannot be called with confidence. The nucleotides read TGCGCCAGCAGCGATCCCCACGGAGCCGGAGCTTTCTTT. The translation is CASSDPHGAGAFF.